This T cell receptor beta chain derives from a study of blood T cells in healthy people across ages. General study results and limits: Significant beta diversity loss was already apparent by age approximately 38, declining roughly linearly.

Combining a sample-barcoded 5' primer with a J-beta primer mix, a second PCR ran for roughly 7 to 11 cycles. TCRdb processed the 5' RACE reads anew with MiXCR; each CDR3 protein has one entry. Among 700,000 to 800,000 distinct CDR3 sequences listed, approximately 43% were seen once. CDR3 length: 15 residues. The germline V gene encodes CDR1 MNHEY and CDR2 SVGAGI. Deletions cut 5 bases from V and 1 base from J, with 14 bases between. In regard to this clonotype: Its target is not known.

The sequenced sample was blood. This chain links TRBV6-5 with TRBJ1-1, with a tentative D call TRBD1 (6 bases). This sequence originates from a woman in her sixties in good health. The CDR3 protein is CASSPQGWGNTEAFF. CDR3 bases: TGTGCCAGCAGTCCACAGGGCTGGGGGAACACTGAAGCTTTCTTT.